The 3 T cell receptor beta chains below come from one sample, sequenced in a study of OX40 agonist ivuxolimab in advanced cancers. Sequencing was performed with immunoSEQ multiplex PCR; in TCRdb, only in-frame clones are kept and a portion is missing. The sample lists just over 60,000 clones; more than 85% were seen once. Here the sequenced sample was CD4+ or CD8+ T cells sorted from blood, taken in a trial of the OX40 agonist ivuxolimab. Receptors were obtained from an adult with an advanced solid tumor such as melanoma, head and neck, liver or kidney cancer.

The rearrangement uses TRBV19 and TRBJ1-1, with 9 bases fitting TRBD1. This CDR3 contains 14 residues. V shed 3 bases, J shed 5 bases, and the junction held 4 bases outside the gene matches. CDR1 is LNHDA and CDR2 is SQIVND in the germline V gene (reference sequence). CDR3 amino acids: CASSMGQGETEAFF. In DNA, the CDR3 is TGTGCCAGTAGTATGGGACAGGGAGAAACTGAAGCTTTCTTT.

The chain links TRBV5-5 to TRBJ2-7; D remains unclear. CDR1 SGHKS and CDR2 YYEKEE come from the germline V gene (reference sequence). Trimming left V 5 bases short and J 3 bases short, with 12 bases between. The CDR3 extends over 13 amino acids. The CDR3 is CASSSFPSYEQYF. CDR3 sequence (DNA): TGTGCCAGCAGTTCGTTCCCAAGCTACGAGCAGTACTTC.

V is TRBV7-6 and J is TRBJ2-7, with D maybe TRBD2 (6 bases). V was pared by 4 bases and J by 2 bases, with 15 bases between. The CDR3 runs 15 residues. Looked up from germline, CDR1 is SGHVS and CDR2 is FNYEAQ. Here the CDR3 DNA reads TGTGCCAGCAGCTGGGACCCGGGAGTGGCCTACGAGCAGTACTTC. Translation gives CASSWDPGVAYEQYF.